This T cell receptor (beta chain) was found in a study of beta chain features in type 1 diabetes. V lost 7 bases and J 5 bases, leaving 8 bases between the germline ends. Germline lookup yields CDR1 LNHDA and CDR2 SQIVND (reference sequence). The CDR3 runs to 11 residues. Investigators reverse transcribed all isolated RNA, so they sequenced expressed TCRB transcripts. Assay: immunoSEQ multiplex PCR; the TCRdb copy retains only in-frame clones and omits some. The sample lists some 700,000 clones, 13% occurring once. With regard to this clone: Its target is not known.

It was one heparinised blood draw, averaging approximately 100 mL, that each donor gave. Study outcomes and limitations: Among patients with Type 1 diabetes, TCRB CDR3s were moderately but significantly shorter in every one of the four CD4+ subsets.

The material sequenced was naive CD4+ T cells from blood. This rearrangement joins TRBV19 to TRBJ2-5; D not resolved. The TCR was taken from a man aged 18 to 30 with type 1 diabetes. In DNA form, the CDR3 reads TGTGCCAGTAAGATCGGGGAGACCCAGTACTTC. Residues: CASKIGETQYF.